The 15 T cell receptor beta chains listed next were all sequenced from one sample in a study of blood T cell repertoires in COVID-19 (dated by TCRdb to the early 2020s). Library preparation used the immunoSEQ multiplex PCR assay. Imported from immuneACCESS, the table was reduced by TCRdb to in-frame sequences with V and J called. These copies leave out some clones; in studies compared against another copy, an unresolved V gene accounts for under half, and the cause of the remainder is not known. In this sample the table shows about 240,000 clones, roughly 83% of which occur a single time. The leading ten clones occupy around 9.9% of the sample. The sequencing sample was made of peripheral blood. The receptors here all came from a woman of 80 years or more with acute or convalescent COVID-19.

CDR3 DNA sequence: TGTGCCAGCCCCTGCCCGCTGAGCGGGGGGGACTACCCCAATGAGCAGTTCTTC. Protein product: CASPCPLSGGDYPNEQFF. The chain combines TRBV6-4 with TRBJ2-1; 10 bases map to TRBD2. CDR1 is MRHNA and CDR2 is SNTAGT in the germline V gene. V dropped 8 bases and J dropped 6; count of bases not matched to a gene: 19. The CDR3 runs 18 residues.

V is TRBV1 and J is TRBJ1-4; TRBD1 is the table's D call and was not checked against the DNA. TRBV1 is labeled a pseudogene. This CDR3 has 18 residues. For the CDR3, the DNA is TGCACCAGCAGCCAAGTGGCCGGTCAAAGGGGTGCTAATGAAAAACTGTTTTTT. Residues: CTSSQVAGQRGANEKLFF.

The chain has TRBV19 and TRBJ1-5; the match to TRBD1 covers 8 bases. The CDR3 length is 14 residues. Trimming cost V 6 bases and J 2 bases; bases outside gene matches: 3. Germline V gene data show CDR1 as LNHDA and CDR2 as SQIVND (reference sequence). The CDR3 DNA follows: TGTGCCAGTAGAGCGGACAGGGGCAATCAGCCCCAGCATTTT. Translating gives CASRADRGNQPQHF. Drawing the rest from reference TRBV19 and TRBJ1-5, the complete variable domain is DGGITQSPKYLFRKEGQNVTLSCEQNLNHDAMYWYRQDPGQGLRLIYYSQIVNDFQKGDIAEGYSVSREKKESFPLTVTSAQKNPTAFYLCASRADRGNQPQHFGDGTRLSIL.

This clone was observed a few times. The J gene is TRBJ1-5, the V gene TRBV7-8; 7 bases map to TRBD1. J gave up 6 bases and V 3 bases, and 5 bases lay outside the gene matches. The CDR3 has 14 amino acids. The germline CDR1 and CDR2 sequences are SGHVS and FQNEAQ. The CDR3 bases are TGTGCCAGCAGCTTCGACAGGGCGGCTCAGCCCCAGCATTTT. Its translation is CASSFDRAAQPQHF.

This clone was recorded a few times. The CDR3 DNA reads as TGCGCCAGCAGCCCCCGGACAGGGTGGGACTATGGCTACACCTTC. This encodes CASSPRTGWDYGYTF. The chain couples TRBV5-1 to TRBJ1-2, with TRBD1 matching 8 bases. Losses at the gene ends were 4 bases for V and 3 bases for J; bases not matched to a gene: 8. Germline values: CDR1 SGHRS, CDR2 YFSETQ. This CDR3 has 15 residues.

This clone was counted only a few times. The chain has TRBV30 and TRBJ1-6; the match to TRBD1 covers 7 bases. This CDR3 comprises 15 residues. With V trimmed by 3 bases and J by 7 bases, 9 bases remained unmatched. CDR1 is GTSNPN and CDR2 is SVGIG in the germline V gene (reference sequence). The CDR3 DNA reads TGTGCCTGGAGGTTCGACGGGACAGCCAATTCACCCCTCCACTTT. Its protein product is CAWRFDGTANSPLHF.

The chain uses TRBV6-1 and TRBJ2-7; TRBD2 agrees at 7 bases. This CDR3 is 15 amino acids long. The ends lost 2 bases at V and 6 bases at J; junction bases unmatched: 10. Per germline, CDR1 MNHNS and CDR2 SASEGT. This CDR3 reads CASSELLWTGGEQYF. CDR3 nucleotide sequence: TGTGCCAGCAGTGAATTGTTGTGGACGGGGGGCGAGCAGTACTTC.

The chain has TRBV3-1 (or the pseudogene TRBV3-2) and TRBJ1-2, with TRBD1 identical over 9 bases. CDR1 LGHDT and CDR2 YNNKEL come from the germline V gene (reference sequence). CDR3 length equals 15 residues. Trimming cost V 0 bases and J 7 bases; bases outside gene matches: 6. CDR3 coding DNA: TGTGCCAGCAGCCAAGATGGACAGGGGTACGGTGGCTACACCTTC. Translating gives CASSQDGQGYGGYTF.

The rearrangement uses TRBV7-2 and TRBJ2-7, with 9 bases lining up with TRBD1. Unmatched junction bases numbered 7, after V lost 5 bases and J lost 2 bases. This CDR3 region has 15 residues. CDR1 is SGHTA and CDR2 is FQGNSA in the germline V gene. CDR3 in DNA: TGTGCCAGCAGCAATGACAGGGGGGCCACCTACGAGCAGTACTTC. This translates into CASSNDRGATYEQYF.

The genes are TRBV10-2 and TRBJ2-7; maybe TRBD1 (5 bases). From germline, CDR1 is WSHSY and CDR2 SAAADI. This CDR3 is 13 amino acids long. V was trimmed by 7 bases and J by 6 bases, leaving 16 bases between them. This CDR3 is CASMEQVDGEQYF. The CDR3 DNA reads as TGCGCCAGCATGGAACAGGTGGACGGCGAGCAGTACTTC.

The CDR3 DNA reads as TGTGCCAGCAGCTGGGGGGGACGGATTTTCTACGAGCAGTACTTC. As protein: CASSWGGRIFYEQYF. V usage is TRBV5-4 and J usage is TRBJ2-7; 7 bases map to TRBD2. This CDR3 spans 15 amino acids. Germline V gene data show CDR1 as SGHNT and CDR2 as YYREEE (reference sequence). V lost 3 bases, J lost 3 bases, and 9 bases stayed unmatched.

This chain uses TRBV19 with TRBJ2-5; 8 nucleotides line up with TRBD1. Germline values: CDR1 LNHDA, CDR2 SQIVND (reference sequence). CDR3 length: 15 residues. Germline trimming cut 0 bases from V and 5 bases from J; bases unmatched to any gene: 5. CDR3 DNA: TGTGCCAGTAGTATAGAGGGGAGACAGGGGGAGACCCAGTACTTC. It is translated as CASSIEGRQGETQYF.

This chain joins TRBV19 and TRBJ1-1; no reliable D call. There are 13 residues in the CDR3. The germline V and J ends were trimmed by 6 bases and 5 bases, with 13 bases remaining between them. Looked up from germline, CDR1 is LNHDA and CDR2 is SQIVND (reference sequence). The CDR3 protein is CASSRGLGTEAFF. The CDR3 bases are TGTGCCAGTAGCCGAGGACTTGGAACTGAAGCTTTCTTT.

The chain employs TRBV5-1 and TRBJ1-1, with a possible D match to TRBD1 (6 bases). V shed 4 bases and J shed 4 bases, with 14 bases lying between them. CDR1 is SGHRS, CDR2 YFSETQ, per germline. This CDR3 spans 14 amino acids. The CDR3 protein is CASSTSGERTEAFF. CDR3 in DNA: TGCGCCAGCAGCACATCAGGGGAGCGCACTGAAGCTTTCTTT.

The rearrangement links TRBV19 to TRBJ1-4; TRBD1 agrees at 11 bases. The germline CDR1 and CDR2 sequences are LNHDA and SQIVND (reference sequence). The ends lost 6 bases at V and 8 bases at J; junction bases unmatched: 5. This CDR3 is built from 14 residues. DNA for the CDR3: TGTGCCAGTAGCCGGACAGGGGGCGTCGAAAAACTGTTTTTT. The encoded protein is CASSRTGGVEKLFF. Supplemented by reference TRBV19 and TRBJ1-4, the full variable domain reads DGGITQSPKYLFRKEGQNVTLSCEQNLNHDAMYWYRQDPGQGLRLIYYSQIVNDFQKGDIAEGYSVSREKKESFPLTVTSAQKNPTAFYLCASSRTGGVEKLFFGSGTQLSVL.